By sample share, the clone carrying this T cell receptor beta chain is medium-sized. V gave up 8 bases and J gave up 10 bases; unmatched junction bases: 11. CDR3 size: 14 residues. The germline gives CDR1 MNHEY, CDR2 SMNVEV (reference sequence). The sample is drawn from a study of long-term antiretroviral therapy in people with HIV. Study context: The oldest specimens predate the 2015 immediate-ART recommendation by about a decade.

Survey level was the resolution at which the v3.0 immunoSEQ assay ran. The protocol was immunoSEQ multiplex PCR, while the TCRdb copy is restricted to in-frame clones and leaves out a portion. The profile shows approximately 17,000 clones, around four fifths of them singletons. The TCR originated in a man aged 30 to 45 with HIV. This specimen was unsorted PBMCs, taken roughly 2.1 years before starting antiretroviral therapy. The chain employs TRBV27 and TRBJ2-1, with 10 bases identical to TRBD2. The CDR3 region has the DNA TGTGCCAGCCGCCCTAGCGGGAGCGTCCGGGAGCAGTTCTTC. Protein: CASRPSGSVREQFF.